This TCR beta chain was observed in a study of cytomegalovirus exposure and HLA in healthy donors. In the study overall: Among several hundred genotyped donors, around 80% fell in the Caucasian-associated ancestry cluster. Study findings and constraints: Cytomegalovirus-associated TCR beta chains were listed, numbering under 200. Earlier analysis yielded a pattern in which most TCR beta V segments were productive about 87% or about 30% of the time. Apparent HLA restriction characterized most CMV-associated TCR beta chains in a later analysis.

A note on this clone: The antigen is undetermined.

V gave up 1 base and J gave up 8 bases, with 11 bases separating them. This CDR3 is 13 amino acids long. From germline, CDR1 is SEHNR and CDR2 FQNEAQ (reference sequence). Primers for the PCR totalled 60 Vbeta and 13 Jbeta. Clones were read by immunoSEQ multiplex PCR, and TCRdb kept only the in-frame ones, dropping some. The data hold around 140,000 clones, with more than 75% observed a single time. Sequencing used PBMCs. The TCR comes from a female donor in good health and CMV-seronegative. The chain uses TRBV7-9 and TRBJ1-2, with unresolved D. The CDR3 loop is CASSLGSLRGYTF. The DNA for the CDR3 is TGTGCCAGCAGCTTAGGCAGTCTGAGGGGCTACACCTTC.